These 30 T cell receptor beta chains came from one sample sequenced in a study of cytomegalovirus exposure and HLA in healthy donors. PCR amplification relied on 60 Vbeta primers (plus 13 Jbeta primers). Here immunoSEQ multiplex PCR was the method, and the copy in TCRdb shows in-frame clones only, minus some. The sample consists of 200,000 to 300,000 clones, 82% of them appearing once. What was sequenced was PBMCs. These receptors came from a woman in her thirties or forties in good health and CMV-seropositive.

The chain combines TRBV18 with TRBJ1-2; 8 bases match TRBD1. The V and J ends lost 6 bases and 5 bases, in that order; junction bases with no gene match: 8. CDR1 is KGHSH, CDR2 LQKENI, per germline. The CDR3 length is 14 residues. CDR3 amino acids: CASSPGTGSYGYTF. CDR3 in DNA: TGTGCCAGCTCGCCCGGGACAGGTTCTTATGGCTACACCTTC.

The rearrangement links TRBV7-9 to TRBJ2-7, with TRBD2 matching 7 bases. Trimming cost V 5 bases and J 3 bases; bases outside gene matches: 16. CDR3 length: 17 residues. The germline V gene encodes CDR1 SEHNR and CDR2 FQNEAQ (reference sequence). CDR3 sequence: CASSPPLGGEKGYEQYF. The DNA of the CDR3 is TGTGCCAGCAGCCCCCCATTGGGGGGGGAAAAAGGCTACGAGCAGTACTTC.

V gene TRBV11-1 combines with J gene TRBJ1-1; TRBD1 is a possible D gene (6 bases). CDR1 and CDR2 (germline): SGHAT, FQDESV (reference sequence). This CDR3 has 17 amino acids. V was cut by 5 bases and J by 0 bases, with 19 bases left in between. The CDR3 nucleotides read TGTGCCAGCAGCCTACTTATTCTCAGGGACATGAACACTGAAGCTTTCTTT. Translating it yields CASSLLILRDMNTEAFF.

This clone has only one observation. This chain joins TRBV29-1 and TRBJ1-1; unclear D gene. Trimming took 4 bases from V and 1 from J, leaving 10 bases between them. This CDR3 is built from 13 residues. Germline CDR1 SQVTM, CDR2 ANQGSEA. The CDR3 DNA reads TGCAGCGTTGTCCGAGGGCAGAACACTGAAGCTTTCTTT. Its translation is CSVVRGQNTEAFF.

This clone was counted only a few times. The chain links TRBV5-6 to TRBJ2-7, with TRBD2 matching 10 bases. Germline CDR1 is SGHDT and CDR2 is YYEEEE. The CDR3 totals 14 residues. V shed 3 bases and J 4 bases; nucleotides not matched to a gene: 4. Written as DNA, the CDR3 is TGTGCCAGCAGCTCGGGACTAGCGAGGTACGAGCAGTACTTC. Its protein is CASSSGLARYEQYF.

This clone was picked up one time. This chain's CDR3 is CASSRRGLAGASNEQFF. In DNA, the CDR3 is TGTGCCAGCAGCCGGAGGGGTCTAGCGGGGGCGAGCAATGAGCAGTTCTTC. The rearrangement uses TRBV9 and TRBJ2-1; 10 nucleotides agree with TRBD2. Germline lookup yields CDR1 SGDLS and CDR2 YYNGEE. The V gene end was trimmed by 4 bases and the J gene end by 6 bases; junction bases not matched to a gene: 13. CDR3 length equals 17 residues.

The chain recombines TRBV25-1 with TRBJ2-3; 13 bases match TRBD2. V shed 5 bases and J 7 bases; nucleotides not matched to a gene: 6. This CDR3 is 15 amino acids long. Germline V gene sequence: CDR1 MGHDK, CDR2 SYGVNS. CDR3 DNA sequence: TGTGCCAGCAGTACTAGCGGGAGGGGGGAGAATACGCAGTATTTT. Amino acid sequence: CASSTSGRGENTQYF.

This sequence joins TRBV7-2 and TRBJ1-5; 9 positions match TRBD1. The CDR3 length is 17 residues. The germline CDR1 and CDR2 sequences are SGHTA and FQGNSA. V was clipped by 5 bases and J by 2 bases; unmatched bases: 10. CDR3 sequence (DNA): TGTGCCAGCAGCCCGGACAGGGGTGTTAGCGGCAATCAGCCCCAGCATTTT. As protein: CASSPDRGVSGNQPQHF. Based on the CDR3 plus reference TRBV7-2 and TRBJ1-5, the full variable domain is GAGVSQSPSNKVTEKGKDVELRCDPISGHTALYWYRQSLGQGLEFLIYFQGNSAPDKSGLPSDRFSAERTGGSVSTLTIQRTQQEDSAVYLCASSPDRGVSGNQPQHFGDGTRLSIL.

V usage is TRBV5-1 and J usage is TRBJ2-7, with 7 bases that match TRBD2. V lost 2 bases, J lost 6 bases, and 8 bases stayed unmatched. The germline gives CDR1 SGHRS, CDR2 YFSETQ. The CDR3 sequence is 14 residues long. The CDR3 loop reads CASSFTSVGGEQYF. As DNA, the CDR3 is TGCGCCAGCAGCTTTACTAGCGTCGGTGGCGAGCAGTACTTC.

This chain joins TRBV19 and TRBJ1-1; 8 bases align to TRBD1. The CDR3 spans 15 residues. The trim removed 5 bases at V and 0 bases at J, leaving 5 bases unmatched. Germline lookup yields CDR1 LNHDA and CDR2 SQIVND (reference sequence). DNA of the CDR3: TGTGCCAGTAGTCTCCGACAGGGGATGAACACTGAAGCTTTCTTT. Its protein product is CASSLRQGMNTEAFF.

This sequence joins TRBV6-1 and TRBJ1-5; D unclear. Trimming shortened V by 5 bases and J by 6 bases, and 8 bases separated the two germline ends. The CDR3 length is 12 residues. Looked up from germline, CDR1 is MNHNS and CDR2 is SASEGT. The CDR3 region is CASSSTGQPQHF. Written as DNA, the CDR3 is TGTGCCAGCAGTTCGACGGGTCAGCCCCAGCATTTT.

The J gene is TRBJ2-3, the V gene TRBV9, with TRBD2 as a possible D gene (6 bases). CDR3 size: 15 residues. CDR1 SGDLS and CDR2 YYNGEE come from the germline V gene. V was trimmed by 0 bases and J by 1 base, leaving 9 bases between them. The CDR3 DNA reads TGTGCCAGCAGCGTAGCGGGAGTGGGCACAGATACGCAGTATTTT. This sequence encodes CASSVAGVGTDTQYF.

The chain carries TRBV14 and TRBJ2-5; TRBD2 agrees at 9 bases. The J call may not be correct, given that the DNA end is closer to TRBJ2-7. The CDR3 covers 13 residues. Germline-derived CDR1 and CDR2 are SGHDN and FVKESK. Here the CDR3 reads CASSKREVYEQYF. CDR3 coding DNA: TGTGCCAGCAGCAAGCGGGAGGTCTACGAGCAGTACTTC.

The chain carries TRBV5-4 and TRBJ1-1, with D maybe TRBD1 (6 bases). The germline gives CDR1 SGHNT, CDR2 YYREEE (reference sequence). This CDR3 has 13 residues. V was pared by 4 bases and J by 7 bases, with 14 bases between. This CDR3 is CASSIGGRGEAFF. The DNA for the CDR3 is TGTGCCAGCAGCATAGGGGGAAGAGGTGAAGCTTTCTTT.

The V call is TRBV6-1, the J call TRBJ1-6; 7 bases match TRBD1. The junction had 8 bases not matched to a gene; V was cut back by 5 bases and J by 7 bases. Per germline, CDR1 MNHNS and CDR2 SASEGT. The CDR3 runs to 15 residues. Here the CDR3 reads CASSRTGTANSPLHF. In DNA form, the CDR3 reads TGTGCCAGCAGTAGAACCGGGACAGCCAATTCACCCCTCCACTTT.

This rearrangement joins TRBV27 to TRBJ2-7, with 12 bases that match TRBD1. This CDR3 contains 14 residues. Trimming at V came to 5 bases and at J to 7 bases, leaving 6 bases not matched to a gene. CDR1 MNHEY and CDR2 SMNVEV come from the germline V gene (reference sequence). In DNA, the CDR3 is TGTGCCAGCAGTCCCGGGACAGGGGGCTGGGAGCAGTACTTC. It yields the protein CASSPGTGGWEQYF.

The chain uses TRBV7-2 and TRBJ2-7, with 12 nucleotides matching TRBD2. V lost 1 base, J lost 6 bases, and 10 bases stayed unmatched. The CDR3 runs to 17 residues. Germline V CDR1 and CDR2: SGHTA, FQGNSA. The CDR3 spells CASSLVASGRALGEQYF. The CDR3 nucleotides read TGTGCCAGCAGCTTAGTTGCTAGCGGGAGGGCCCTCGGCGAGCAGTACTTC.

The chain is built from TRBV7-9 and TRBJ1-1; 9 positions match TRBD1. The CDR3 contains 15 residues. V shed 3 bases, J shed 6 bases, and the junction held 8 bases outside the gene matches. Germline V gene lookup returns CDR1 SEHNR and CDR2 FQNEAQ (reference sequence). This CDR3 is CASSFLVQGASEAFF. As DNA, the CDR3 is TGTGCCAGCAGCTTCCTTGTACAGGGGGCCTCTGAAGCTTTCTTT.

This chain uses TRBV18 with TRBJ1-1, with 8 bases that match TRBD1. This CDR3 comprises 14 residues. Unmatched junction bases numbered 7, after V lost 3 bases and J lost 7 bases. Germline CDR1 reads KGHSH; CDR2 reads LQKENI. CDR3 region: CASSPTQGADEAFF. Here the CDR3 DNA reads TGTGCCAGCTCACCGACGCAGGGGGCGGATGAAGCTTTCTTT.

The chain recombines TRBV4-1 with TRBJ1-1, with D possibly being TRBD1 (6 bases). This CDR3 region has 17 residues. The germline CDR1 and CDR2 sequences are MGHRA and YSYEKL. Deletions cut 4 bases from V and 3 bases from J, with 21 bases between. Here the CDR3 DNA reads TGCGCCAGCAGCCCGGTGAGACGGACAGCTTACTACACTGAAGCTTTCTTT. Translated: CASSPVRRTAYYTEAFF.

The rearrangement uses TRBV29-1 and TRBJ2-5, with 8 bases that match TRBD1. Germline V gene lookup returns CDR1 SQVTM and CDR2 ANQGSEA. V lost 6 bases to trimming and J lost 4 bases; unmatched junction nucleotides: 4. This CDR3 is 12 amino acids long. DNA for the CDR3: TGCAGCGTCGATACAGGGGGAGAGACCCAGTACTTC. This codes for CSVDTGGETQYF.

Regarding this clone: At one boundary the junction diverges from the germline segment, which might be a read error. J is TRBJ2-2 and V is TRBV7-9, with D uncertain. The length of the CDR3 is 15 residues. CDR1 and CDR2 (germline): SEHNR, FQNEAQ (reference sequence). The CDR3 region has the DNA TGTTCCAGCACCTATGCTACTCCAAACACCGGGGAGCTGTTTTTT. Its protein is CSSTYATPNTGELFF. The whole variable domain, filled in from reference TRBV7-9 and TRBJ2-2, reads DTGVSQNPRHKITKRGQNVTFRCDPISEHNRLYWYRQTLGQGPEFLTYFQNEAQLEKSRLLSDRFSAERPKGSFSTLEIQRTEQGDSAMYLCSSTYATPNTGELFFGEGSRLTVL.

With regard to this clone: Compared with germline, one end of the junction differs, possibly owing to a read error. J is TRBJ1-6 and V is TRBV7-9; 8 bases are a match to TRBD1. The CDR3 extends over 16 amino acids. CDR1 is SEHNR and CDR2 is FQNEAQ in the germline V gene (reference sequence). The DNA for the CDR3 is TGTTCCAGCAGTTATACCGGGACAGGAACGAATTCACCCCTCCACTTT. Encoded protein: CSSSYTGTGTNSPLHF.

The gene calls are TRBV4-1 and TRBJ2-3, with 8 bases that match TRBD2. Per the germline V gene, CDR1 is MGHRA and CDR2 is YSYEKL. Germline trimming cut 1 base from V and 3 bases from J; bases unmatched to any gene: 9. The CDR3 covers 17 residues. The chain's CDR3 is CASSQGGGGRPTDTQYF. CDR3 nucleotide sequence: TGCGCCAGCAGCCAAGGCGGAGGCGGGAGGCCAACAGATACGCAGTATTTT.

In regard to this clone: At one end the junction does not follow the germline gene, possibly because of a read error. The CDR3 DNA reads as TGTGCTAGCAGCCCGATTTATAGCGGAGAGGCAGATACGCAGTATTTT. Translating gives CASSPIYSGEADTQYF. V gene TRBV7-7 combines with J gene TRBJ2-3, with D tentatively TRBD2 (6 bases). The germline gives CDR1 SSHAT, CDR2 FNYEAQ (reference sequence). This CDR3 spans 16 amino acids.

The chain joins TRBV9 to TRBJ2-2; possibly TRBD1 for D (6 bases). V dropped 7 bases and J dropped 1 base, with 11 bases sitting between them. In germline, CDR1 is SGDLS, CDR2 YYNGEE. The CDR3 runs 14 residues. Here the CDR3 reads CASRAGVNTGELFF. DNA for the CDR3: TGTGCCAGCCGGGCAGGGGTGAACACCGGGGAGCTGTTTTTT.

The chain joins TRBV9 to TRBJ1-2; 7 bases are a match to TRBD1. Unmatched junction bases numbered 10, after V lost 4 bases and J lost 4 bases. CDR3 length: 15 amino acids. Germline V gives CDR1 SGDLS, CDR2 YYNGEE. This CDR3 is CASSPRDSRLYGYTF. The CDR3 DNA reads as TGTGCCAGCAGCCCCCGGGACAGTCGCCTCTATGGCTACACCTTC.

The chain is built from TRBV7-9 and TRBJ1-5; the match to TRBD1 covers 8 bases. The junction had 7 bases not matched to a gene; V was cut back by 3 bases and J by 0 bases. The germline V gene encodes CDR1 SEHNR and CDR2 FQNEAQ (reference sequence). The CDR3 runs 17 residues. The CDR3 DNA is TGTGCCAGCAGCTTGTCGGGGACAGGTAATAGCAATCAGCCCCAGCATTTT. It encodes CASSLSGTGNSNQPQHF.

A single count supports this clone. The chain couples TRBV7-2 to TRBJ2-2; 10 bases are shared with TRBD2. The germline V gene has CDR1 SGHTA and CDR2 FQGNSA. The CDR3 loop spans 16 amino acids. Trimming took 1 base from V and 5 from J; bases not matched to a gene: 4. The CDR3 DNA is TGTGCCAGCAGCTTAGAGGTTAGCGGGAGGACCGGGGAGCTGTTTTTT. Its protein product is CASSLEVSGRTGELFF.

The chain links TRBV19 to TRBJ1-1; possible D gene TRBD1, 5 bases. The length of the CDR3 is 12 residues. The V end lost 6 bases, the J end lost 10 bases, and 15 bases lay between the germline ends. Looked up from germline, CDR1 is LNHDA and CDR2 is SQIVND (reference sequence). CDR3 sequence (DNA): TGTGCCAGTAGCTGGGGGGGACGGGGAGCTTTCTTT. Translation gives CASSWGGRGAFF.